Only a few counts were recorded for the clone carrying this T cell receptor beta chain. Deletions cut 8 bases from V and 4 bases from J, with 8 bases between. The CDR3 runs to 11 residues. Germline lookup yields CDR1 WSHSY and CDR2 SAAADI. Per the authors' pipeline: Researchers report that nucleated cell counts were estimated from reference gene primer amplification. Sequencing was performed with immunoSEQ multiplex PCR; in TCRdb, only in-frame clones are kept and a portion is missing. V and J calls and clone size are copied from that table; D and trimming were computed from the DNA. In the table there are 380,000 or so clones, 80% to 90% of which are singletons. Cohort 3 donors were reported recovered after two negative PCRs, clearance, or symptom resolution. These data come from a study of blood T cell repertoires in COVID-19. In the study overall: Acute-phase and convalescent COVID-19 samples originated in the United States, Italy and Spain.

The chain carries TRBV10-2 and TRBJ1-2; maybe TRBD1 (5 bases). The source material was PBMCs or T cells enriched from blood (not recorded which). The source is a man aged 25-45 years who had recovered from COVID-19. This CDR3 is CASGTGYGYTF. In DNA form, the CDR3 reads TGCGCCAGCGGAACAGGCTATGGCTACACCTTC.